The rows below give T cell receptor beta chains drawn from one sample of a study of cytomegalovirus exposure and HLA in healthy donors. Sequenced by immunoSEQ multiplex PCR; TCRdb stores in-frame clones only, minus some. The data hold 100,000 or so clones, with over 12% observed a single time. The sample was PBMCs. These receptors came from a female donor in good health and CMV-seronegative. CDR3s leave out the opening cysteine and the closing phenylalanine or tryptophan. For some rows the clone size is stated as once, few or many, or as a class when expanded; others skip it.

j_call	clone_size	v_call	cdr3_aa
TRBJ2-7	.	TRBV19	ASSSVTGYEQY
TRBJ1-2	.	TRBV19	ASRRTGVGGYT
TRBJ2-7	.	TRBV5-4	ASSLELAAGEQY
TRBJ1-1	.	TRBV27	ASSTLGSEAF
TRBJ1-2	.	TRBV7-2	ASSSTPGTGVYGYT
TRBJ1-5	.	TRBV30	AWATGVGNQPQH
TRBJ2-2	once	TRBV7-2	ASSLDVQTGELF
TRBJ1-2	.	TRBV7-9	ASSLVADGYT
TRBJ2-1	few	TRBV7-9	ASSAPGLIYNEQF
TRBJ1-2	few	TRBV9	ASSVDGGPGYGYT
TRBJ2-7	.	TRBV2	ASNKDIAYEQY
TRBJ2-2	.	TRBV5-1	ASSFGALGGELF
TRBJ2-3	.	TRBV18	ASSPNGGSTDTQY
TRBJ2-7	few	TRBV27	ASSLAGGPPYEQY
TRBJ2-1	few	TRBV5-1	ASSTKDGSSYNEQF
TRBJ2-1	.	TRBV11-3	ASSADRYYNEQF
TRBJ2-7	.	TRBV28	ASRYLTSGSIYEQY
TRBJ2-1	.	TRBV28	ASSFAGEGVYYNEQF
TRBJ1-2	.	TRBV5-1	ASSSGHPADGYT
TRBJ2-5	few	TRBV29-1	SGRTGAPQETQY
TRBJ1-3	.	TRBV30	ARRDSGNTIY
TRBJ2-2	few	TRBV14	ASSRALNTGELF
TRBJ1-5	few	TRBV6-1	ASSHEARNQPQH
TRBJ1-5	.	TRBV15	ATSRRGLRQPQH
TRBJ2-5	few	TRBV11-3	ASSSTAGGETQY
TRBJ2-7	few	TRBV30	AWSVPTDSSYEQY
TRBJ2-3	few	TRBV7-9	ASSFSGGAVNTQY
TRBJ2-7	.	TRBV7-9	ASSFWDREHEQY
TRBJ2-3	.	TRBV27	ASSPGLGFTDTQY
TRBJ1-1	few	TRBV28	ASSLGWDREATEAF
TRBJ2-3	.	TRBV30	AWSPGLAGVPIPTDTQY
TRBJ1-1	.	TRBV14	ASSLLVGGSTEAF
TRBJ1-1	few	TRBV7-2	ASSLGGGNTEAF
TRBJ1-2	few	TRBV18	ASSPIIREGYT
TRBJ2-1	.	TRBV6-5	ASSSKLGAVDNEQF
TRBJ1-2	.	TRBV11-2	ASSLAPATLYGYT
TRBJ2-7	few	TRBV28	ASSQITGTGPYEQY
TRBJ1-5	few	TRBV28	ASSFINQPQH
TRBJ2-7	few	TRBV19	ASSIRARGTSYEQY
TRBJ1-1	few	TRBV10-2	ASTKWEGLNTEAF
TRBJ2-3	.	TRBV28	ASSPVGLAGGWSDTQY
TRBJ2-1	.	TRBV19	ASSPQLAGVPVGQF
TRBJ1-2	.	TRBV19	ASSIFTGEIYGYT
TRBJ2-6	many	TRBV30	AWSTPTGGWAGANVLT
TRBJ2-4	few	TRBV7-2	ASSFTSQNIQY
TRBJ2-4	few	TRBV6-1	ASTYRWGERGIQY
TRBJ2-5	few	TRBV4-3	ASSPGLGGVGAQY